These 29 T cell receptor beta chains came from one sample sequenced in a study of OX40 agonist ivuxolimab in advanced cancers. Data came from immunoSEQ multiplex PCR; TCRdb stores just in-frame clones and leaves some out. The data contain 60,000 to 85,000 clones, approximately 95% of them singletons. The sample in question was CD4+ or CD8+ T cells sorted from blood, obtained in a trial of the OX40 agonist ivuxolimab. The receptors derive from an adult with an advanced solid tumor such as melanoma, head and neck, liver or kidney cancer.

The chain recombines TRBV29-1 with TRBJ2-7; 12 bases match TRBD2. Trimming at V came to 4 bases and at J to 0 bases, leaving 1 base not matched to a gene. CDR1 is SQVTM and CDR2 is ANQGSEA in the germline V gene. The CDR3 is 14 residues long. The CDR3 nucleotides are TGCAGCGTTGGGACTAGCGGGATCTCCTACGAGCAGTACTTC. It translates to CSVGTSGISYEQYF.

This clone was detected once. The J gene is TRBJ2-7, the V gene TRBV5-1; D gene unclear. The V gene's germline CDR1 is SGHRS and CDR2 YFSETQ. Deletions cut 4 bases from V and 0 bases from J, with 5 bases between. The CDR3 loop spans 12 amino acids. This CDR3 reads CASSTGSYEQYF. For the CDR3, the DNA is TGCGCCAGCAGCACCGGCTCCTACGAGCAGTACTTC.

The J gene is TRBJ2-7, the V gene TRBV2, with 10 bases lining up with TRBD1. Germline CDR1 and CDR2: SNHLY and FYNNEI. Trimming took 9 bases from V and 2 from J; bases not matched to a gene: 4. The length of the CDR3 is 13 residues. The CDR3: CASSGTGAYEQYF. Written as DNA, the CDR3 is TGTGCCAGTTCCGGGACAGGGGCCTACGAGCAGTACTTC.

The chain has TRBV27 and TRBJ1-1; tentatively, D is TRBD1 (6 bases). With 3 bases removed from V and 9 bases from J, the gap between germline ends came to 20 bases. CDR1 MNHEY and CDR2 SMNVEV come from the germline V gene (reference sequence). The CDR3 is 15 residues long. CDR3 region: CASSFGGGAHFKAFF. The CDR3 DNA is TGTGCCAGCAGTTTCGGTGGGGGGGCGCATTTTAAAGCTTTCTTT.

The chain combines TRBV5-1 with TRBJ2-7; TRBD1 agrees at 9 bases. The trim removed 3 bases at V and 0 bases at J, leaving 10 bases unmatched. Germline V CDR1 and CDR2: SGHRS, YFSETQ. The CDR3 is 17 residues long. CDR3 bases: TGCGCCAGCAGCTACGGGACAGGGTTGACTTTCTCCTACGAGCAGTACTTC. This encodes CASSYGTGLTFSYEQYF.

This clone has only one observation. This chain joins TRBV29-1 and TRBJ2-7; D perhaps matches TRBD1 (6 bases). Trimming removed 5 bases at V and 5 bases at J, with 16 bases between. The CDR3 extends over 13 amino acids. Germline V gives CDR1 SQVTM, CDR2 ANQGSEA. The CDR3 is CSVPPVQGHEQYF. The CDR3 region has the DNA TGCAGCGTTCCACCGGTACAGGGCCACGAGCAGTACTTC.

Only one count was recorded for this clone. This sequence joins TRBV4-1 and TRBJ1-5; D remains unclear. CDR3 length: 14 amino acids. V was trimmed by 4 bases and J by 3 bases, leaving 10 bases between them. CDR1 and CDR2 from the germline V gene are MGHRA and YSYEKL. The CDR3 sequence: CASSPEVYNQPQHF. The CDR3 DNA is TGCGCCAGCAGCCCGGAGGTATACAATCAGCCCCAGCATTTT.

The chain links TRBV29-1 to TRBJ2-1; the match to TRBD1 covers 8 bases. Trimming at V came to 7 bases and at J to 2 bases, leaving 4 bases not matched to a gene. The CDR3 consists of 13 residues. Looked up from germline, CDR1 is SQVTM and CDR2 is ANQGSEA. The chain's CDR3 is CSGETGAYNEQFF. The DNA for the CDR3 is TGCAGCGGCGAGACAGGGGCCTACAATGAGCAGTTCTTC.

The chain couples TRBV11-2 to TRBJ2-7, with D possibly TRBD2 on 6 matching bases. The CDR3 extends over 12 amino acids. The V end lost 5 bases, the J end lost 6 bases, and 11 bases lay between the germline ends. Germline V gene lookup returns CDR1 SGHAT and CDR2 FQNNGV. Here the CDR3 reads CASSPGGVEQYF. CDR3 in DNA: TGTGCCAGCAGCCCCGGCGGGGTCGAGCAGTACTTC.

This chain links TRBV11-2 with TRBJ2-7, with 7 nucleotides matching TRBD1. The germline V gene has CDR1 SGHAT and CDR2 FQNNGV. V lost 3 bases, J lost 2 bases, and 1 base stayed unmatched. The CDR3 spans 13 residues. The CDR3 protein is CASSFGTAYEQYF. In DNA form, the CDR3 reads TGTGCCAGCAGCTTCGGGACAGCCTACGAGCAGTACTTC. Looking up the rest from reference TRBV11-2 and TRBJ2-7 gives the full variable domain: EAGVAQSPRYKIIEKRQSVAFWCNPISGHATLYWYQQILGQGPKLLIQFQNNGVVDDSQLPKDRFSAERLKGVDSTLKIQPAKLEDSAVYLCASSFGTAYEQYFGPGTRLTVT.

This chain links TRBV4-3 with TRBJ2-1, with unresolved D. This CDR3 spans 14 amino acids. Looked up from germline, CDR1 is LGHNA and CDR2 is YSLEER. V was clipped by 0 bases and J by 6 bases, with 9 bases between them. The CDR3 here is CASSQDFAGNEQFF. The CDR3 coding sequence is TGCGCCAGCAGCCAAGATTTTGCTGGCAATGAGCAGTTCTTC.

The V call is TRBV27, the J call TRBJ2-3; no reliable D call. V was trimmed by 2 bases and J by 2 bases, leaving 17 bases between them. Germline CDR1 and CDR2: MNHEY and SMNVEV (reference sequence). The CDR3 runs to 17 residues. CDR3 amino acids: CASSLRWGRSYTDTQYF. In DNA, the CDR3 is TGTGCCAGCAGTTTAAGGTGGGGTCGGTCCTACACAGATACGCAGTATTTT.

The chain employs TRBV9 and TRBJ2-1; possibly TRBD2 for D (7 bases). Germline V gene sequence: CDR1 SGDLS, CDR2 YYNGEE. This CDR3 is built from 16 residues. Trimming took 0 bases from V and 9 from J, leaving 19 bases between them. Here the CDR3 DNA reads TGTGCCAGCAGCGTAGGAGGGGGAGGGAGTTTAGGTGAGCAGTTCTTC. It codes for CASSVGGGGSLGEQFF.

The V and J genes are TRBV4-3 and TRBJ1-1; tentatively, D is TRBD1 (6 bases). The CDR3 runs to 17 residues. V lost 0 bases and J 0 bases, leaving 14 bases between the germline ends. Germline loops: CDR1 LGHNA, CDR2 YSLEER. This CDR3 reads CASSQEGGGTLNTEAFF. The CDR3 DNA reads TGCGCCAGCAGCCAAGAAGGGGGAGGGACTCTGAACACTGAAGCTTTCTTT.

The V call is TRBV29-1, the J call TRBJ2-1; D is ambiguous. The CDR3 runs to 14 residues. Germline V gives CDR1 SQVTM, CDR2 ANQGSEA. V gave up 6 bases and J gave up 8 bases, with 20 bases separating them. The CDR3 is CSVEPRALRDEQFF. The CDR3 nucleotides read TGCAGCGTCGAGCCCCGGGCCCTCCGCGATGAGCAGTTCTTC.

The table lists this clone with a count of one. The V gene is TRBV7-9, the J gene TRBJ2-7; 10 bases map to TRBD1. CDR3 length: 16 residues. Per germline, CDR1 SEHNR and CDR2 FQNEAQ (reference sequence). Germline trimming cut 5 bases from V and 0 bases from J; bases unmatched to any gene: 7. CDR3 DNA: TGTGCCAGCAGCCCCACCGGGACAGGGGTCTCCTACGAGCAGTACTTC. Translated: CASSPTGTGVSYEQYF.

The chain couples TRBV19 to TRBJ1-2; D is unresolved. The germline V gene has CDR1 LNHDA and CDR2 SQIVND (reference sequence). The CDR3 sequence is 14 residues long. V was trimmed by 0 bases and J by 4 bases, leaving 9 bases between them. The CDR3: CASSIDAGFYGYTF. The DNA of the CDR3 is TGTGCCAGTAGTATAGACGCAGGCTTCTATGGCTACACCTTC. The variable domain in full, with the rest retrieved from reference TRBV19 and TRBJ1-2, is DGGITQSPKYLFRKEGQNVTLSCEQNLNHDAMYWYRQDPGQGLRLIYYSQIVNDFQKGDIAEGYSVSREKKESFPLTVTSAQKNPTAFYLCASSIDAGFYGYTFGSGTRLTVV.

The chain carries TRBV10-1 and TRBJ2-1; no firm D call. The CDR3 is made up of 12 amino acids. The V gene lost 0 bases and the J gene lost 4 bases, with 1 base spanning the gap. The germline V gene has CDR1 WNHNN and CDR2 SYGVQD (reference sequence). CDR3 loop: CASSESYNEQFF. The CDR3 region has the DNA TGCGCCAGCAGTGAGTCATACAATGAGCAGTTCTTC.

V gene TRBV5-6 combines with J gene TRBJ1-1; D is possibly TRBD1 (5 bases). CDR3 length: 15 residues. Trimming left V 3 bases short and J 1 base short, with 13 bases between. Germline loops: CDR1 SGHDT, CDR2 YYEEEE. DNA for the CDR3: TGTGCCAGCAGCTCATACAGGTCCCGGAACACTGAAGCTTTCTTT. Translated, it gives CASSSYRSRNTEAFF.

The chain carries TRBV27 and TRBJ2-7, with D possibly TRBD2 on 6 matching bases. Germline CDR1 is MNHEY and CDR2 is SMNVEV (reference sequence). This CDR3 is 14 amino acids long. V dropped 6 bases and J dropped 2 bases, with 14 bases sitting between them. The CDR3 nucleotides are TGTGCCAGCAGGGGTGGGGGGACCCCCTACGAGCAGTACTTC. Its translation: CASRGGGTPYEQYF.

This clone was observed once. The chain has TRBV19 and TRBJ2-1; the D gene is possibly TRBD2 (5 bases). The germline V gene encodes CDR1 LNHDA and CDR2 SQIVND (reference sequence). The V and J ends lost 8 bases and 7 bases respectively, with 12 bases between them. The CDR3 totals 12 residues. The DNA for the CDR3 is TGTGCCAGTGAGGGTAGTGAAAATGAGCAGTTCTTC. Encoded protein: CASEGSENEQFF.

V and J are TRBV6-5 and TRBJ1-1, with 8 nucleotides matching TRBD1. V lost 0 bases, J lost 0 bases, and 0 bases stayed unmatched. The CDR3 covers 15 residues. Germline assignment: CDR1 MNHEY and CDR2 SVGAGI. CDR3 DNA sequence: TGTGCCAGCAGTTACTCGACAGGGGTGAACACTGAAGCTTTCTTT. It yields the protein CASSYSTGVNTEAFF.

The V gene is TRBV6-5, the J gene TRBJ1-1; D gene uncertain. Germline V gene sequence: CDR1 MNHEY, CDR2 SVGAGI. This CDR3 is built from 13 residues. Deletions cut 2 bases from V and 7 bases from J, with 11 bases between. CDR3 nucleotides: TGTGCCAGCAGTTACCTCGGGGTGGGTGAAGCTTTCTTT. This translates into CASSYLGVGEAFF.

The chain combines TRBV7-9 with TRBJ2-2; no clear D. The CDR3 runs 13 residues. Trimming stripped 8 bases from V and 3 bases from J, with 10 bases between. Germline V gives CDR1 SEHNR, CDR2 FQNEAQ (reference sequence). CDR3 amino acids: CASGSDDTGELFF. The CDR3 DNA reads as TGTGCCAGCGGGTCCGATGACACCGGGGAGCTGTTTTTT.

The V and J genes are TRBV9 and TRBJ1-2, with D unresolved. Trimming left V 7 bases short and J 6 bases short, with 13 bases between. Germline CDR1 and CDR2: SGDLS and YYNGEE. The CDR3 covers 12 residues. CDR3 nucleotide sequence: TGTGCCAGCGGAGGAGGAGAAGATGGCTACACCTTC. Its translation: CASGGGEDGYTF.

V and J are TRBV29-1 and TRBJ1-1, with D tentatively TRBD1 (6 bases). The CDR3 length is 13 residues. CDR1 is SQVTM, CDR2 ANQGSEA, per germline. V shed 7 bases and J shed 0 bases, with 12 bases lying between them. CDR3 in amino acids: CSDRTAMNTEAFF. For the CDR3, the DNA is TGCAGCGACAGGACAGCGATGAACACTGAAGCTTTCTTT.

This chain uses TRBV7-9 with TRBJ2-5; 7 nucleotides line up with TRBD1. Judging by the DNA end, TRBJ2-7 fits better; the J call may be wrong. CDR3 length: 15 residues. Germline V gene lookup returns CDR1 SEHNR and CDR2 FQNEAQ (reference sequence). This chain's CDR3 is CASSLTGTVPYEQYF. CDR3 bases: TGTGCCAGCAGCTTAACCGGGACAGTACCCTACGAGCAGTACTTC.

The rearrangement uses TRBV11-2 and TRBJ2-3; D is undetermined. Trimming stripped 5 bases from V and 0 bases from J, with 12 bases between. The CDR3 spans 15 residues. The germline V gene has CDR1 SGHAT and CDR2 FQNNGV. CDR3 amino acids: CASSTLTSSTDTQYF. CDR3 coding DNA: TGTGCCAGCAGCACCTTAACCAGTAGCACAGATACGCAGTATTTT.

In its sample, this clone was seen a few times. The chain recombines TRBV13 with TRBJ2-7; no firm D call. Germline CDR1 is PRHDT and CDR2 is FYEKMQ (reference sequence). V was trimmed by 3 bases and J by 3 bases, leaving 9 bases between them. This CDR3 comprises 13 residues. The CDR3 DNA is TGTGCCAGCAGCTTTCGGCAGAACTACGAGCAGTACTTC. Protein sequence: CASSFRQNYEQYF.